The 18 T cell receptor beta chains presented below share a single source sample, sequenced in a study of identical twins. TCRdb fed the 5' RACE reads into MiXCR, producing one record per CDR3 protein. The table includes around 220,000 distinct CDR3 sequences, more than 12% detected once. Sequenced input: memory (CD45RO+) T cells sorted from blood. All receptors come from a woman between 18 and 29 years old in good health.

This rearrangement joins TRBV13 to TRBJ2-7, with D uncertain. V was clipped by 5 bases and J by 5 bases, with 13 bases between them. There are 13 residues in the CDR3. The germline V gene has CDR1 PRHDT and CDR2 FYEKMQ (reference sequence). In DNA, the CDR3 is TGTGCCAGCAGCCCCCGGGTCCAGGACGAGCAGTACTTC. Protein: CASSPRVQDEQYF.

This clonotype was recorded a few times. The rearrangement joins TRBV12-3 or TRBV12-4 to TRBJ1-1; D unclear. Trimming removed 7 bases from V and 5 bases from J, with 20 bases in between. This CDR3 has 15 residues. Here the CDR3 reads CASNRKMGGGTEAFF. For the CDR3, the DNA is TGTGCCAGCAACAGAAAAATGGGCGGTGGGACTGAAGCTTTCTTT.

This clonotype has just a few counts. The V call is TRBV20-1, the J call TRBJ2-7; TRBD2 matches 9 bases. The CDR3 spans 17 residues. Germline CDR1 and CDR2: DFQATT and SNEGSKA (reference sequence). Trimming at V came to 6 bases and at J to 6 bases, leaving 21 bases not matched to a gene. The CDR3 loop reads CSARNPGGREGLLEQYF. Written as DNA, the CDR3 is TGCAGTGCAAGAAACCCAGGCGGGCGGGAGGGCCTCCTCGAGCAGTACTTC.

This clonotype was observed many times. The chain recombines TRBV7-6 with TRBJ1-2, with D unclear. CDR1 and CDR2 from the germline V gene are SGHVS and FNYEAQ. CDR3 length: 15 amino acids. V gave up 1 base and J gave up 4 bases, with 13 bases separating them. Here the CDR3 DNA reads TGTGCCAGCAGCTTAGGTTCGCGACACAGCTATGGCTACACCTTC. The encoded protein is CASSLGSRHSYGYTF.

The chain carries TRBV12-3 or TRBV12-4 and TRBJ1-2, with D possibly TRBD1 on 5 matching bases. The CDR3 length is 15 residues. Trimming stripped 5 bases from V and 6 bases from J, with 19 bases between. CDR3 in amino acids: CASSPSVGQGHGYTF. The CDR3 nucleotides are TGTGCCAGCAGTCCTTCGGTGGGGCAGGGTCATGGCTACACCTTC.

J is TRBJ2-7 and V is TRBV30; the D is unclear. Trimming pared 2 bases from V and 5 bases from J, leaving 19 bases between. In germline, CDR1 is GTSNPN, CDR2 SVGIG (reference sequence). The CDR3 has 15 amino acids. CDR3 DNA sequence: TGTGCCTGGAGTCAGCCCCAGGCTTACTGGGACGAGCAGTACTTC. Translation: CAWSQPQAYWDEQYF.

This clonotype appeared a few times. The chain recombines TRBV6-5 with TRBJ2-7; tentative D call: TRBD2 (6 bases). Trimming left V 4 bases short and J 3 bases short, with 16 bases between. The germline V gene encodes CDR1 MNHEY and CDR2 SVGAGI. This CDR3 spans 15 amino acids. Written as DNA, the CDR3 is TGTGCCAGCAGTTCGTTCGGGACTCATCTCTACGAGCAGTACTTC. Protein sequence: CASSSFGTHLYEQYF.

This clonotype was counted a few times. The chain employs TRBV6-2 or TRBV6-3 and TRBJ2-5; TRBD2 is a possible D gene (6 bases). The V gene's germline CDR1 is MNHEY and CDR2 SVGEGT. The V end was cut by 2 bases, the J end by 5 bases, with 9 bases between. This CDR3 is 13 amino acids long. In nucleotides, the CDR3 is TGTGCCAGCAGTTACAAGGGAGGTGAGACCCAGTACTTC. This gives the protein CASSYKGGETQYF.

This clonotype appeared many times. The V call is TRBV24-1, the J call TRBJ2-1; the match to TRBD2 covers 12 bases. The CDR3 is 18 amino acids. Trimming cost V 3 bases and J 4 bases; bases outside gene matches: 9. Germline V lookup: CDR1 KGHDR, CDR2 SFDVKD. CDR3 amino acids: CATSDPASGGAGYNEQFF. The CDR3 nucleotides read TGTGCCACCAGTGATCCGGCTAGCGGGGGGGCAGGGTACAATGAGCAGTTCTTC.

The table lists this clonotype with a few counts. The chain recombines TRBV20-1 with TRBJ2-1; tentative D call: TRBD2 (6 bases). The CDR3 length is 16 residues. The germline gives CDR1 DFQATT, CDR2 SNEGSKA (reference sequence). V was pared by 3 bases and J by 0 bases, with 15 bases between. In nucleotides, the CDR3 is TGCAGTGCTAGTGGGGCGGGGCCTAGCTCCTACAATGAGCAGTTCTTC. Protein product: CSASGAGPSSYNEQFF.

The gene calls are TRBV5-5 and TRBJ2-2; D is tentatively TRBD1 or TRBD2 (5 bases each). Between the trimmed V and J ends, which lost 2 bases and 2 bases, there was a span of 16 bases. The CDR3 runs 17 residues. Germline V lookup: CDR1 SGHKS, CDR2 YYEKEE (reference sequence). Here the CDR3 DNA reads TGTGCCAGCAGCTTTACACCGGGACGGTCAAACACCGGGGAGCTGTTTTTT. Translation gives CASSFTPGRSNTGELFF.

This clonotype appeared many times. The V and J genes are TRBV5-1 and TRBJ2-1; 11 positions agree with TRBD2. V gave up 4 bases and J gave up 6 bases; unmatched junction bases: 6. Germline V gives CDR1 SGHRS, CDR2 YFSETQ. The CDR3 covers 15 residues. CDR3 residues: CASSGSGRALNEQFF. In DNA form, the CDR3 reads TGCGCCAGCAGCGGTAGCGGGAGGGCCCTCAATGAGCAGTTCTTC.

This clonotype was seen more than once but under ten times. The chain uses TRBV9 and TRBJ2-3; no firm D call. The length of the CDR3 is 14 residues. Germline CDR1 reads SGDLS; CDR2 reads YYNGEE. V lost 1 base, J lost 1 base, and 7 bases lay in between. In DNA form, the CDR3 reads TGTGCCAGCAGCGTACGCGGAGGCACAGATACGCAGTATTTT. The encoded protein is CASSVRGGTDTQYF.

The rearrangement uses TRBV19 and TRBJ2-2; TRBD2 might be the D (5 bases). Per germline, CDR1 LNHDA and CDR2 SQIVND (reference sequence). This CDR3 has 16 amino acids. The V end was cut by 3 bases, the J end by 0 bases, with 11 bases between. The CDR3 DNA reads TGTGCCAGTAGTATCTATGGCGGGTCGAACACCGGGGAGCTGTTTTTT. This sequence encodes CASSIYGGSNTGELFF.

The rearrangement joins TRBV5-4 to TRBJ2-3, with D perhaps TRBD2 (6 bases). The V end lost 5 bases, the J end lost 1 base, and 14 bases lay between the germline ends. The germline V gene has CDR1 SGHNT and CDR2 YYREEE (reference sequence). The CDR3 extends over 15 amino acids. The CDR3 sequence: CASRVLGGRTDTQYF. The CDR3 bases are TGTGCCAGCAGAGTGTTGGGGGGACGCACAGATACGCAGTATTTT.

CDR3 residues: CASSFDLGQRGAFF. The CDR3 DNA follows: TGCGCCAGCAGCTTTGACTTGGGACAGCGGGGAGCTTTCTTT. The chain carries TRBV5-1 and TRBJ1-1; TRBD1 aligns across 7 bases. Trimming took 2 bases from V and 10 from J; bases not matched to a gene: 11. Germline CDR1 and CDR2: SGHRS and YFSETQ. This CDR3 contains 14 residues.

This clonotype was counted only a few times. The chain uses TRBV5-1 and TRBJ1-6; a weak D match, TRBD1 (5 bases). CDR1 and CDR2 (germline): SGHRS, YFSETQ. CDR3 length: 16 residues. Trimming cost V 0 bases and J 8 bases, with 15 bases left between them. CDR3 loop: CASSLVGGATYSPLHF. The CDR3 nucleotides are TGCGCCAGCAGCTTGGTTGGCGGGGCCACCTATTCACCCCTCCACTTT.

The chain carries TRBV6-1 and TRBJ2-3; a weak D match, TRBD2 (8 bases). From germline, CDR1 is MNHNS and CDR2 SASEGT. This CDR3 contains 14 residues. Trimming pared 6 bases from V and 5 bases from J, leaving 15 bases between. CDR3 protein: CASRRAGDRDTQYF. In nucleotides, the CDR3 is TGTGCCAGCAGGAGAGCGGGGGACAGAGATACGCAGTATTTT.